This T cell receptor (beta chain) was captured by sequencing in a study of T-cell memory formation after mild COVID-19. V shed 10 bases, J shed 0 bases, and the junction held 15 bases outside the gene matches. CDR1 is MNHEY, CDR2 SVGEGT, per germline. The CDR3 totals 17 residues. TCRdb re-called the 5' RACE reads with MiXCR, one entry per CDR3 protein. The data show just under 150,000 distinct CDR3 sequences, roughly 6.2% seen once. The genes are TRBV6-2 or TRBV6-3 and TRBJ2-1; 7 bases align to TRBD2. This TCR was sampled from an adult woman who had mild COVID-19 (a few samples of this study predate the infection). Cell type and time point are not known. The specimen was PBMCs or a T cell subset sorted from them (not recorded which). CDR3 residues: CATRRRLAANSYNEQFF. CDR3 DNA: TGTGCCACCCGACGGCGTCTAGCGGCCAACTCCTACAATGAGCAGTTCTTC.